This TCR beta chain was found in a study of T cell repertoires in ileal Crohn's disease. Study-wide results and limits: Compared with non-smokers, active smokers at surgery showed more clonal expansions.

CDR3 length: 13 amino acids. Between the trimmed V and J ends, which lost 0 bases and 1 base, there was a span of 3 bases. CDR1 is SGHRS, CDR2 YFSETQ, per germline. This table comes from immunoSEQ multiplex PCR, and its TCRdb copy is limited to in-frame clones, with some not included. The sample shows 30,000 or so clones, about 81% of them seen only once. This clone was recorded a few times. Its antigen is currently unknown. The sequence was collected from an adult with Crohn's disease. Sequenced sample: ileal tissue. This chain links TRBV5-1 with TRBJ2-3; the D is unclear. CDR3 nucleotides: TGCGCCAGCAGCTTGGCGGGCACAGATACGCAGTATTTT. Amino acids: CASSLAGTDTQYF. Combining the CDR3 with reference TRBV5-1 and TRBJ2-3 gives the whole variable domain KAGVTQTPRYLIKTRGQQVTLSCSPISGHRSVSWYQQTPGQGLQFLFEYFSETQRNKGNFPGRFSGRQFSNSRSEMNVSTLELGDSALYLCASSLAGTDTQYFGPGTRLTVL.